One sample yielded the 24 T cell receptor beta chains listed below, sequenced in a study of radiation and T cells in renal cell carcinoma. Noted time point: baseline pretreatment blood. As for treatment: 15 Gy SBRT to primary tumor, nephrectomy 4 weeks later. Produced via immunoSEQ multiplex PCR; TCRdb's table is partial and in-frame only. The sample lists about 130,000 clones; roughly 80% were seen once. Sequencing was performed on blood, taken from a patient whose treatment included radiotherapy and nephrectomy. These receptors were taken from a woman aged 55-69 years with renal cell carcinoma.

A single count supports this clone. This chain uses TRBV28 with TRBJ1-1; D is undetermined. This CDR3 has 14 residues. The germline gives CDR1 MDHEN, CDR2 SYDVKM. The V and J ends lost 3 bases and 1 base respectively, with 9 bases between them. CDR3 sequence: CASSFRPPNTEAFF. CDR3 DNA: TGTGCCAGCAGTTTCCGGCCTCCGAACACTGAAGCTTTCTTT.

The CDR3 nucleotides read TGTGCCAGCAGCAGATTCGACGGGGAGCCCCAGCATTTT. Its translation: CASSRFDGEPQHF. This rearrangement joins TRBV5-6 to TRBJ1-5; D uncertain. Germline values: CDR1 SGHDT, CDR2 YYEEEE. The CDR3 has 13 amino acids. V was pared by 4 bases and J by 8 bases, with 13 bases between.

The chain recombines TRBV28 with TRBJ1-5, with 9 bases lining up with TRBD1. CDR1 is MDHEN and CDR2 is SYDVKM in the germline V gene. This CDR3 is 15 amino acids long. V trimming: 6 bases; J trimming: 5 bases; junction bases outside the gene matches: 8. CDR3 sequence: CASSSGGQGYQPQHF. CDR3 bases: TGTGCCAGCAGCTCCGGGGGACAGGGATATCAGCCCCAGCATTTT. Full variable domain (rest looked up from reference TRBV28 and TRBJ1-5): DVKVTQSSRYLVKRTGEKVFLECVQDMDHENMFWYRQDPGLGLRLIYFSYDVKMKEKGDIPEGYSVSREKKERFSLILESASTNQTSMYLCASSSGGQGYQPQHFGDGTRLSIL.

The V and J genes are TRBV6-5 and TRBJ1-2, with D maybe TRBD1 (6 bases). Germline CDR1 MNHEY, CDR2 SVGAGI. The CDR3 loop spans 15 amino acids. V was cut by 0 bases and J by 8 bases, with 16 bases left in between. CDR3 loop: CASSYSGFHRDGYTF. The CDR3, as DNA: TGTGCCAGCAGTTACTCGGGCTTCCACAGGGACGGCTACACCTTC.

A single count supports this clone. The J gene is TRBJ1-5, the V gene TRBV19; D is uncertain. Germline V lookup: CDR1 LNHDA, CDR2 SQIVND (reference sequence). Between the trimmed V and J ends, which lost 7 bases and 2 bases, there was a span of 18 bases. The CDR3 loop spans 16 amino acids. The DNA of the CDR3 is TGTGCCAGTACCCGGAGCAGCCAAGGAGGCAATCAGCCCCAGCATTTT. Its translation: CASTRSSQGGNQPQHF.

The gene calls are TRBV6-5 and TRBJ1-3; D not resolved. Germline V lookup: CDR1 MNHEY, CDR2 SVGAGI. Trimming shortened V by 0 bases and J by 4 bases, and 4 bases separated the two germline ends. The CDR3 sequence is 13 residues long. The CDR3 protein is CASSYSPGNTIYF. Here the CDR3 DNA reads TGTGCCAGCAGTTACTCCCCCGGAAACACCATATATTTT.

V gene TRBV4-1 combines with J gene TRBJ2-3; D is perhaps TRBD2 (6 bases). The CDR3 contains 14 residues. From germline, CDR1 is MGHRA and CDR2 YSYEKL. V was shortened by 1 base and J by 2 bases, with 7 bases between the two germline ends. This CDR3 reads CASSQGDFTDTQYF. The CDR3 nucleotides read TGCGCCAGCAGCCAAGGGGACTTCACAGATACGCAGTATTTT.

This clone was recorded a few times. The genes are TRBV19 and TRBJ1-2; 9 bases are shared with TRBD1. Trimming took 0 bases from V and 8 from J; bases not matched to a gene: 7. The CDR3 consists of 15 residues. The V gene's germline CDR1 is LNHDA and CDR2 SQIVND (reference sequence). CDR3 nucleotides: TGTGCCAGTAGTATAGATCAGGGGACAGGGAGCGGCTACACCTTC. Protein sequence: CASSIDQGTGSGYTF. The complete variable domain, with remaining parts taken from reference TRBV19 and TRBJ1-2, reads DGGITQSPKYLFRKEGQNVTLSCEQNLNHDAMYWYRQDPGQGLRLIYYSQIVNDFQKGDIAEGYSVSREKKESFPLTVTSAQKNPTAFYLCASSIDQGTGSGYTFGSGTRLTVV.

CDR3 nucleotides: TGCGCCAGCACCGACTCGACAGGGGGCGCATACGAGCAGTACTTC. Encoded protein: CASTDSTGGAYEQYF. The chain combines TRBV5-1 with TRBJ2-7, with 10 bases that match TRBD1. This CDR3 spans 15 amino acids. J was trimmed by 4 bases and V by 6 bases; bases with no gene match: 10. The germline V gene encodes CDR1 SGHRS and CDR2 YFSETQ.

This clone has only one observation. This chain connects TRBV19 to TRBJ2-6; D uncertain. Germline-derived CDR1 and CDR2 are LNHDA and SQIVND (reference sequence). This CDR3 region has 15 residues. Trimming removed 6 bases from V and 0 bases from J, with 9 bases in between. Here the CDR3 DNA reads TGTGCCAGTAGCCCCGGGCTCTCTGGGGCCAACGTCCTGACTTTC. It encodes CASSPGLSGANVLTF. Drawing the rest from reference TRBV19 and TRBJ2-6, the complete variable domain is DGGITQSPKYLFRKEGQNVTLSCEQNLNHDAMYWYRQDPGQGLRLIYYSQIVNDFQKGDIAEGYSVSREKKESFPLTVTSAQKNPTAFYLCASSPGLSGANVLTFGAGSRLTVL.

The J gene is TRBJ2-6, the V gene TRBV11-2, with 8 bases that match TRBD1. Trimming removed 6 bases from V and 2 bases from J; junction bases left unmatched: 12. CDR3 length: 18 residues. The germline gives CDR1 SGHAT, CDR2 FQNNGV. The CDR3 region is CASRHPLDRAAGANVLTF. DNA for the CDR3: TGTGCCAGCAGGCACCCCTTGGACAGGGCCGCTGGGGCCAACGTCCTGACTTTC.

In DNA form, the CDR3 reads TGTGCCAGCAGCTGGTTGTCCAGAGCCAATCAGCCCCAGCATTTT. Residues: CASSWLSRANQPQHF. V usage is TRBV5-8 and J usage is TRBJ1-5; D uncertain. The CDR3 consists of 15 residues. Germline lookup yields CDR1 SGHTS and CDR2 YDEGEE. The V end lost 3 bases, the J end lost 3 bases, and 13 bases lay between the germline ends. Variable domain in full (rest from reference TRBV5-8 and TRBJ1-5): EAGVTQSPTHLIKTRGQQATLRCSPISGHTSVYWYQQALGLGLQFLLWYDEGEERNRGNFPPRFSGRQFPNYSSELNVNALELEDSALYLCASSWLSRANQPQHFGDGTRLSIL.

The chain employs TRBV7-3 and TRBJ1-2; the D gene is possibly TRBD1 (5 bases). The CDR3 sequence is 13 residues long. V was pared by 0 bases and J by 7 bases, with 9 bases between. CDR1 SGHTA and CDR2 FQGTGA come from the germline V gene. CDR3 in DNA: TGTGCCAGCAGCTTAACAGGCAGGGCTGGCTACACCTTC. The encoded protein is CASSLTGRAGYTF.

This clone was observed a few times. This sequence joins TRBV5-8 and TRBJ1-1; D is unclear. CDR1 and CDR2 (germline): SGHTS, YDEGEE. The CDR3 is 14 amino acids. The germline V and J ends were trimmed by 0 bases and 0 bases, with 6 bases remaining between them. The CDR3 nucleotides read TGTGCCAGCAGCTTGGACACAATGAACACTGAAGCTTTCTTT. Its protein is CASSLDTMNTEAFF.

This chain joins TRBV27 and TRBJ2-7; 9 nucleotides line up with TRBD1. The CDR3 is made up of 15 amino acids. V lost 0 bases to trimming and J lost 3 bases; unmatched junction nucleotides: 3. Germline CDR1 reads MNHEY; CDR2 reads SMNVEV (reference sequence). CDR3 in DNA: TGTGCCAGCAGTTTATCGACAGGGGGTAACTACGAGCAGTACTTC. Translation gives CASSLSTGGNYEQYF.

This sequence joins TRBV6-1 and TRBJ2-7; 10 bases map to TRBD2. CDR3 size: 13 residues. Germline lookup yields CDR1 MNHNS and CDR2 SASEGT. V gave up 8 bases and J gave up 7 bases; unmatched junction bases: 8. CDR3 sequence reads: CASEREGLGEQYF. The CDR3 bases are TGTGCCAGCGAGCGGGAGGGCCTGGGGGAGCAGTACTTC.

The genes are TRBV28 and TRBJ1-2; possible D gene TRBD1, 6 bases. CDR1 and CDR2 from the germline V gene are MDHEN and SYDVKM. CDR3 length: 16 amino acids. V was cut by 5 bases and J by 7 bases, with 23 bases left in between. CDR3 amino acids: CASSKGGGPSLGGYTF. For the CDR3, the DNA is TGTGCCAGCAGTAAGGGAGGGGGTCCCTCACTGGGTGGCTACACCTTC.

V and J are TRBV4-3 and TRBJ2-1, with TRBD1 as a possible D gene (6 bases). V lost 1 base, J lost 0 bases, and 22 bases lay in between. The CDR3 contains 20 residues. Germline-derived CDR1 and CDR2 are LGHNA and YSLEER. CDR3 nucleotides: TGCGCCAGCAGCCAAGTTGTACAGGGAGCTAGGGGACGCTCCTACAATGAGCAGTTCTTC. Translated: CASSQVVQGARGRSYNEQFF.

The chain combines TRBV28 with TRBJ1-1; no reliable D call. V lost 10 bases and J 2 bases, leaving 17 bases between the germline ends. CDR3 length: 14 amino acids. Germline values: CDR1 MDHEN, CDR2 SYDVKM. CDR3 protein: CATQMDSLNTEAFF. As DNA, the CDR3 is TGTGCCACCCAGATGGACTCCTTAAACACTGAAGCTTTCTTT.

This rearrangement joins TRBV7-2 to TRBJ2-7; 7 bases are shared with TRBD1. This CDR3 comprises 16 residues. V trimming: 5 bases; J trimming: 1 base; junction bases outside the gene matches: 11. Germline CDR1 SGHTA, CDR2 FQGNSA. The CDR3: CASSQRTGGLSYEQYF. CDR3 DNA sequence: TGTGCCAGCAGCCAAAGGACAGGCGGATTGTCCTACGAGCAGTACTTC. The full variable domain, with the rest looked up from reference TRBV7-2 and TRBJ2-7, is GAGVSQSPSNKVTEKGKDVELRCDPISGHTALYWYRQSLGQGLEFLIYFQGNSAPDKSGLPSDRFSAERTGGSVSTLTIQRTQQEDSAVYLCASSQRTGGLSYEQYFGPGTRLTVT.

The V call is TRBV5-1, the J call TRBJ1-2; a weak D match, TRBD1 (5 bases). The germline V gene has CDR1 SGHRS and CDR2 YFSETQ. Trimming pared 4 bases from V and 6 bases from J, leaving 16 bases between. The CDR3 has 14 amino acids. This CDR3 reads CASSKAARDDGYTF. The CDR3 bases are TGCGCCAGCAGCAAGGCAGCCCGGGACGATGGCTACACCTTC.

This clone was counted a single time. The V gene is TRBV7-9, the J gene TRBJ2-1; D perhaps matches TRBD2 (6 bases). Germline assignment: CDR1 SEHNR and CDR2 FQNEAQ (reference sequence). The CDR3 contains 13 residues. V lost 5 bases to trimming and J lost 8 bases, with 13 bases between them. CDR3 DNA sequence: TGTGCCAGCAGCCCGACGGGAGACTATGAGCAGTTCTTC. Translating it yields CASSPTGDYEQFF.

The J gene is TRBJ2-7, the V gene TRBV20-1; D unclear. The germline V and J ends were trimmed by 2 bases and 5 bases, with 7 bases remaining between them. Germline CDR1 reads DFQATT; CDR2 reads SNEGSKA (reference sequence). This CDR3 contains 11 residues. The CDR3: CSARPGDEQYF. The DNA of the CDR3 is TGCAGTGCTAGACCCGGTGACGAGCAGTACTTC.

The gene calls are TRBV25-1 and TRBJ2-7; 9 nucleotides agree with TRBD2. Germline V gene data show CDR1 as MGHDK and CDR2 as SYGVNS. Trimming took 7 bases from V and 1 from J; bases not matched to a gene: 5. CDR3 length: 14 residues. The CDR3 DNA follows: TGTGCCAGCATACTAGCGGGTAAATCCTACGAGCAGTACTTC. Amino acid sequence: CASILAGKSYEQYF.